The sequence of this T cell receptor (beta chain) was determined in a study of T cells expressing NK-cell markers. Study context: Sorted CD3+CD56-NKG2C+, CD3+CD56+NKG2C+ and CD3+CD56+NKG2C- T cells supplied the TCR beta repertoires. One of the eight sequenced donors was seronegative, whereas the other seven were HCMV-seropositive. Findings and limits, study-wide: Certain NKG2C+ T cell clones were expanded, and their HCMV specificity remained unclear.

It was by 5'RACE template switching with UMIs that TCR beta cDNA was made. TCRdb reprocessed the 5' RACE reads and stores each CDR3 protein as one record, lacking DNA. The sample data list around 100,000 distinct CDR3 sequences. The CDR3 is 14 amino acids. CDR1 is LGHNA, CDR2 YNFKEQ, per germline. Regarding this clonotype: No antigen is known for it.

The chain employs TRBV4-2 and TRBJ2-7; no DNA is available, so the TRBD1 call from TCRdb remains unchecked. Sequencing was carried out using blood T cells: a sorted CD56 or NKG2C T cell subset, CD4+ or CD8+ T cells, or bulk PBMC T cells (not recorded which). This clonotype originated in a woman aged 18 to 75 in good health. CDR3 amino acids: CASSQGTGRYEQYF.